The 16 T cell receptor beta chains below come from one sample, sequenced in a study of chemoradiotherapy in HPV16-positive cancers. Method: immunoSEQ multiplex PCR; TCRdb's copy keeps in-frame clones and lacks some. Found here are about 9,200 clones, roughly 75% of them singletons; the top ten hold roughly 10%. The material was obtained from a patient who underwent chemoradiotherapy. The receptor source for this set is a human donor with HPV-associated anogenital cancer.

This chain links TRBV30 with TRBJ2-3; 11 positions agree with TRBD2. Germline V gives CDR1 GTSNPN, CDR2 SVGIG (reference sequence). CDR3 length: 13 residues. Unmatched junction bases numbered 1, after V lost 2 bases and J lost 6 bases. CDR3 in DNA: TGTGCCTGGAGTATAGCGGGGGGGGATACGCAGTATTTT. This codes for CAWSIAGGDTQYF. Complete variable domain (other parts from reference TRBV30 and TRBJ2-3): SQTIHQWPATLVQPVGSPLSLECTVEGTSNPNLYWYRQAAGRGLQLLFYSVGIGQISSEVPQNLSASRPQDRQFILSSKKLLLSDSGFYLCAWSIAGGDTQYFGPGTRLTVL.

The V gene is TRBV6-1, the J gene TRBJ2-1, with TRBD2 matching over 7 bases. V dropped 7 bases and J dropped 0; count of bases not matched to a gene: 6. In germline, CDR1 is MNHNS, CDR2 SASEGT. The CDR3 consists of 15 residues. The CDR3 protein is CASTAGVSSYNEQFF. The CDR3 nucleotides are TGTGCCAGCACGGCGGGGGTAAGCTCCTACAATGAGCAGTTCTTC.

The chain joins TRBV10-2 to TRBJ1-1; the D gene is possibly TRBD1 (5 bases). Germline V lookup: CDR1 WSHSY, CDR2 SAAADI. V lost 7 bases and J 4 bases, leaving 16 bases between the germline ends. The CDR3 runs to 14 residues. CDR3 residues: CASTLTDGGTEAFF. The CDR3 DNA reads as TGCGCCAGCACACTTACAGACGGGGGCACTGAAGCTTTCTTT.

Only a few counts were recorded for this clone. The CDR3 is CASSPERGYNEQFF. The CDR3 nucleotides are TGTGCCAGCTCACCGGAGCGAGGTTACAATGAGCAGTTCTTC. This chain links TRBV18 with TRBJ2-1; D ambiguous. Trimming pared 3 bases from V and 4 bases from J, leaving 10 bases between. Germline V CDR1 and CDR2: KGHSH, LQKENI. The CDR3 is made up of 14 amino acids. Full variable domain (remainder filled in from reference TRBV18 and TRBJ2-1): NAGVMQNPRHLVRRRGQEARLRCSPMKGHSHVYWYRQLPEEGLKFMVYLQKENIIDESGMPKERFSAEFPKEGPSILRIQQVVRGDSAAYFCASSPERGYNEQFFGPGTRLTVL.

Written as DNA, the CDR3 is TGTGCCAGCAGCACGGACTGGAGCTCCTACGAGCAGTACTTC. Its translation: CASSTDWSSYEQYF. This chain uses TRBV7-2 with TRBJ2-7; D possibly corresponds to TRBD2 (5 bases). V was shortened by 5 bases and J by 0 bases, with 11 bases between the two germline ends. Per the germline V gene, CDR1 is SGHTA and CDR2 is FQGNSA. CDR3 length: 14 amino acids.

This clone is categorized as large (0.1 to 1%). This sequence joins TRBV11-2 and TRBJ2-7; D gene uncertain. The CDR3 spans 14 residues. Trimming took off 1 base at V and 1 base at J, with 8 bases between the two ends. Germline CDR1 and CDR2: SGHAT and FQNNGV. CDR3 bases: TGTGCCAGCAGCTTAGGGGTAGGGTCCTACGAGCAGTACTTC. The encoded protein is CASSLGVGSYEQYF.

The chain recombines TRBV9 with TRBJ1-2; 7 positions agree with TRBD1. J lost 7 bases, V lost 3 bases, and 6 bases had no gene match. The CDR3 is 13 residues long. Germline V CDR1 and CDR2: SGDLS, YYNGEE. The CDR3 sequence: CASSATGFSGYTF. CDR3 bases: TGTGCCAGCAGCGCGACAGGGTTTAGTGGCTACACCTTC.

The V call is TRBV7-2, the J call TRBJ2-1; D is undetermined. The length of the CDR3 is 16 residues. From germline, CDR1 is SGHTA and CDR2 FQGNSA. V lost 0 bases, J lost 3 bases, and 12 bases lay in between. CDR3 DNA: TGTGCCAGCAGCTTAGCGGTGAATGTCGGCTACAATGAGCAGTTCTTC. Residues: CASSLAVNVGYNEQFF.

The J gene is TRBJ1-1, the V gene TRBV4-1, with unresolved D. There are 15 residues in the CDR3. Per germline, CDR1 MGHRA and CDR2 YSYEKL. V was trimmed by 4 bases and J by 4 bases, leaving 16 bases between them. CDR3 nucleotides: TGCGCCAGCAGCCTAAGTGTAACCTCGGGCACTGAAGCTTTCTTT. Its protein is CASSLSVTSGTEAFF.

The chain joins TRBV6-5 to TRBJ1-1; D not certain. CDR3 length: 12 amino acids. The V gene's germline CDR1 is MNHEY and CDR2 SVGAGI. The V and J ends lost 4 bases and 4 bases respectively, with 7 bases between them. CDR3 in amino acids: CASSSGGTEAFF. The CDR3 region has the DNA TGTGCCAGCAGTTCGGGCGGCACTGAAGCTTTCTTT.

This chain connects TRBV9 to TRBJ2-1; 12 nucleotides match TRBD2. The V segment lost 3 bases and the J segment 2 bases; nucleotides outside the gene matches: 9. CDR3 length: 18 amino acids. Germline loops: CDR1 SGDLS, CDR2 YYNGEE. CDR3 sequence reads: CASSASSGGVGAYNEQFF. The CDR3 nucleotides read TGTGCCAGCAGCGCTTCTAGCGGGGGGGTGGGGGCCTACAATGAGCAGTTCTTC.

This clone has more than one count but fewer than ten. The chain uses TRBV1 and TRBJ1-1; the table calls TRBD1, which could not be checked here. TRBV1 is recorded as a pseudogene. The CDR3 sequence is 13 residues long. CDR3 protein: CTSSRQGLTEAFF. CDR3 DNA: TGCACCAGCAGCCGCCAGGGGTTAACTGAAGCTTTCTTT.

This rearrangement joins TRBV19 to TRBJ2-1; TRBD2 might be the D (5 bases). V lost 2 bases and J lost 4, with 6 bases in between. Germline CDR1 LNHDA, CDR2 SQIVND (reference sequence). The CDR3 has 13 amino acids. CDR3 coding DNA: TGTGCCAGTAGTATAACGGGGTACAATGAGCAGTTCTTC. It translates to CASSITGYNEQFF.

The genes are TRBV25-1 and TRBJ2-5; D unclear. CDR1 is MGHDK and CDR2 is SYGVNS in the germline V gene. The V gene lost 4 bases and the J gene lost 1 base, with 7 bases spanning the gap. The CDR3 runs to 13 residues. The CDR3 here is CASSGPSQETQYF. Here the CDR3 DNA reads TGTGCCAGCAGTGGCCCCAGCCAAGAGACCCAGTACTTC.

This clone was detected only once. The J gene is TRBJ2-3, the V gene TRBV7-2; the D is unclear. The germline V gene encodes CDR1 SGHTA and CDR2 FQGNSA. Trimming left V 5 bases short and J 2 bases short, with 5 bases between. The CDR3 has 12 amino acids. CDR3 sequence: CASSRYTDTQYF. In nucleotides, the CDR3 is TGTGCCAGCAGCCGGTACACAGATACGCAGTATTTT.

The CDR3 reads CASSIRTDNSPLHF. As DNA, the CDR3 is TGCGCCAGCAGCATTCGGACCGATAATTCACCCCTCCACTTT. The chain joins TRBV5-1 to TRBJ1-6; no firm D call. Germline V lookup: CDR1 SGHRS, CDR2 YFSETQ. The CDR3 loop spans 14 amino acids. Trimming left V 4 bases short and J 5 bases short, with 10 bases between.